The present T cell receptor (beta chain) was sequenced within a study of blood T cell repertoires in COVID-19 (dated by TCRdb to the early 2020s). Background on the whole study: Samples covering the acute and convalescent phases of COVID-19 were provided by collaborators in the United States, Italy and Spain. The prospective study material was composed of cDNA or gDNA derived from T cells, B-cell-depleted T cells, or PBMCs. Subjects who had been exposed to COVID-19, were actively infected with it, or had recovered from it provided the deeply sampled blood TCRbeta repertoires that made up the dataset. The repertoires were released in a freely available public database meant as a resource for research on the immune response to SARS-CoV-2. Samples were obtained from the ongoing ImmuneRACE study (first 160 participants) and from over 1,000 subjects provided by 6 global collaborators. The sample metadata nearly always contained a de-identified subject ID, COVID-19 status, age in years and sex. HLA class I and class II types, where available, came from metadata supplied by the sample provider rather than from assay-based typing.

TCRbeta CDR3 regions were amplified from genomic DNA by means of the immunoSEQ Assay, a bias-controlled multiplex PCR. The paper's processing steps were these. The number of nucleated cells in each sample was estimated by amplification of reference gene primers within the assay. To quantify the absolute abundance of each unique TCRbeta CDR3 rearrangement, sequence reads were collapsed and filtered. Productive Simpson clonality was computed per sample as the square root of Simpson's diversity index over productive rearrangements. Drawn from immuneACCESS, this table holds only the in-frame rearrangements with V and J called that TCRdb kept. Clones are partly lost; checked studies trace under half to an unresolved V gene and leave the rest unexplained. Clone size and V and J calls were adopted from that table, with D and trimming inferred from the DNA. The sample table contains 58,000 or so clones; only one count was recorded for 88% of them. Roughly 8.3% of the sample belongs to the ten largest clones.

CDR1 GTSNPN and CDR2 SVGIG were looked up in the germline V gene (reference sequence). The V end gives up 5 bases and the J end 3 bases, leaving 9 bases in the junction not matched to a gene. Measured from the cysteine to the phenylalanine, the CDR3 is 15 residues long. CDR3 DNA only is kept here, 45 bases in frame from base 1. Collaborating institutions collected whole blood in K2EDTA tubes following their own protocols. For TCRbeta analysis, collaborators shipped samples as frozen whole blood, isolated PBMCs, or DNA extracted from either of those sample types. A word on this clone: This receptor's antigen is unknown. No per-base quality is available; no much larger clone lies one base away.

Results and caveats for the whole study, not just this receptor: Clinical and demographic metadata were provided uncurated, with the amount varying by source and participant.

The specimen was peripheral blood. This receptor chain uses TRBV30 and TRBJ2-7; 11 central nucleotides agree with TRBD1. This sequence was found in a woman in her 70s with active COVID-19. The DNA reads as follows: TGTGCCTGGGGTTATGACGGGACAGGGGGCTACGAGCAGTACTTC. Its coded protein is CAWGYDGTGGYEQYF.